Following are 13 T cell receptor beta chains from one sample sequenced in a study of tumor and adjacent non-tumor tissue in lung cancer. This sample's RNA came from whole unsorted tissue. The library came from three nested PCR rounds adapted from ARM-PCR protocols. TCRdb re-called the multiplex PCR reads through MiXCR, storing one row per CDR3 protein. The repertoire holds approximately 75,000 distinct CDR3 sequences, with around four fifths as singletons. Sequenced material: lung tumor tissue. The receptors stem from a woman between 45 and 60 years old with non-small cell lung cancer.

V and J are TRBV6-1 and TRBJ2-7; 8 nucleotides align to TRBD2. This CDR3 has 14 residues. The germline gives CDR1 MNHNS, CDR2 SASEGT. CDR3: CTGSESTSGYEQYF. The CDR3 region has the DNA TGTACCGGCAGTGAATCCACTAGCGGCTACGAGCAGTACTTC.

Regarding this clonotype: Sequence at one end of the junction differs from germline and may be a read error. The V and J genes are TRBV4-1 and TRBJ2-1; D possibly uses TRBD1 or TRBD2 (6 bases each). The CDR3 is made up of 13 amino acids. Looked up from germline, CDR1 is MGHRA and CDR2 is YSYEKL. Here the CDR3 DNA reads TGCGCCAGCAACCAGAAGGGGGACTGTGAGCAATTCTTC. It yields the protein CASNQKGDCEQFF.

This clonotype came up a few times. A read error may be the cause here, since a much bigger clone is one base away. The chain joins TRBV20-1 to TRBJ2-1, with D hard to call. CDR3 length: 14 amino acids. Germline V gene lookup returns CDR1 DFQATT and CDR2 SNEGSKA (reference sequence). CDR3 bases: TGCAGTGCTAGTGTTAGCTCGGCCCGCAATGATCAGTTCTTC. Amino acids: CSASVSSARNDQFF.

This clonotype was detected a few times. Here the CDR3 reads CASSIPGLKGNEQYF. The CDR3 DNA reads TGTGCCAGCAGTATCCCGGGACTAAAAGGTAACGAGCAGTACTTC. The rearrangement joins TRBV12-3 or TRBV12-4 to TRBJ2-7, with 7 bases matching TRBD2. V gave up 5 bases and J gave up 5 bases; unmatched junction bases: 12. The CDR3 runs to 15 residues.

This clonotype was found a few times. A single base separates this from a much larger clone, so it may be a read error. The missing conserved phenylalanine or tryptophan at the end of this CDR3 makes a read error likely. This chain joins TRBV7-9 and TRBJ2-7; D not certain. Per the germline V gene, CDR1 is SEHNR and CDR2 is FQNEAQ (reference sequence). This CDR3 region has 12 residues. V was clipped by 1 base and J by 1 base, with 2 bases between them. The CDR3 here is CASSLESYEQYL. CDR3 bases: TGTGCCAGCAGCTTAGAATCCTACGAGCAGTACCTC.

In this sample, this clonotype turned up a few times. Just one base apart from a much larger clone, this may be a read error. The chain joins TRBV7-9 to TRBJ1-2; tentative D call: TRBD1 (5 bases). This CDR3 has 13 amino acids. From germline, CDR1 is SEHNR and CDR2 FQNEAQ (reference sequence). Trimming shortened V by 0 bases and J by 7 bases, and 9 bases separated the two germline ends. The CDR3 DNA reads TGTGCCAGCAGCTTAGCATGGGGCAGTGGCTACACCTTC. Its protein is CASSLAWGSGYTF.

The genes are TRBV6-5 and TRBJ2-2; TRBD2 might be the D (6 bases). Germline CDR1 reads MNHEY; CDR2 reads SVGAGI. There are 15 residues in the CDR3. The CDR3 sequence is CTSCTRRPNTGELFF. DNA of the CDR3: TGTACTAGCTGCACCAGGAGGCCGAACACCGGGGAGCTGTTTTTT.

J is TRBJ2-3 and V is TRBV6-5, with 8 bases that match TRBD1. Germline CDR1 MNHEY, CDR2 SVGAGI. The CDR3 runs 16 residues. V shed 10 bases, J shed 3 bases, and the junction held 15 bases outside the gene matches. CDR3 DNA: TGTGCCAACATTAAAACGTTCGGACAGGGAACAGATACGCAGTATTTT. Translated, it gives CANIKTFGQGTDTQYF.

A remark on this clonotype: One end of the junction does not line up with germline, which may come from a read error. The V gene is TRBV14, the J gene TRBJ1-1; D possibly corresponds to TRBD1 (6 bases). Germline CDR1 is SGHDN and CDR2 is FVKESK. The CDR3 totals 14 residues. CDR3 sequence reads: CASDHNRAATEALF. The CDR3 bases are TGTGCCAGCGACCACAACAGGGCAGCCACTGAAGCTTTGTTT.

About this clonotype itself: This CDR3 is missing its conserved last phenylalanine or tryptophan, likely due to a read error. The CDR3 loop reads CASRLYQGAANPTDTQYY. The CDR3 DNA is TGTGCCAGCAGACTCTACCAGGGAGCAGCGAACCCCACAGATACGCAGTATTAT. The rearrangement links TRBV12-3 or TRBV12-4 to TRBJ2-3; either TRBD1 or TRBD2 may supply D (5 bases each). This CDR3 comprises 18 residues. Between the trimmed V and J ends, which lost 6 bases and 2 bases, there was a span of 24 bases.

Worth noting for this clonotype: An end of the junction does not agree with germline; a read error may underlie this. This chain links TRBV12-3 or TRBV12-4 with TRBJ2-1, with D possibly matching TRBD1 (7 bases). CDR3 length: 16 amino acids. In DNA form, the CDR3 reads TGTGCCAGCTTCCCCGGGGGACAGAACTTGATTAATGAGCGGATCTTC. Encoded protein: CASFPGGQNLINERIF.

V and J are TRBV29-1 and TRBJ1-1, with D perhaps matching TRBD1 (5 bases). Trimming removed 8 bases from V and 3 bases from J, with 19 bases in between. The CDR3 is made up of 14 amino acids. Germline assignment: CDR1 SQVTM and CDR2 ANQGSEA. The CDR3 DNA is TGCAGCACCTTACCGGGGCGCATCGACACTGAAGCTTTCTTT. It specifies CSTLPGRIDTEAFF.

This clonotype has only one observation. One junction end disagrees with the germline gene, perhaps due to a read error. J is TRBJ2-3 and V is TRBV6-4; 11 bases agree with TRBD1. This CDR3 is 15 amino acids long. The V gene's germline CDR1 is MRHNA and CDR2 SNTAGT. The CDR3 loop reads CANRSGTGGTDTLYF. DNA of the CDR3: TGTGCCAACAGGTCCGGGACAGGGGGTACAGATACGCTGTATTTT.